Below, 5 T cell receptor beta chains from the same sample are listed, as sequenced in a study of blood T cell repertoires in COVID-19. Sequencing used immunoSEQ multiplex PCR; TCRdb keeps in-frame clones, though not all of them. The profile shows a few hundred thousand clones, 75% to 90% of them singletons. Input material: peripheral blood. The receptors were sampled from a woman aged 70 to 79 with COVID-19, enrolled during active disease.

The rearrangement joins TRBV10-3 to TRBJ1-3, with D uncertain. This CDR3 is 15 amino acids long. Germline V lookup: CDR1 ENHRY, CDR2 SYGVKD. The V end lost 4 bases, the J end lost 2 bases, and 12 bases lay between the germline ends. This CDR3 reads CAISAPGSPGNTIYF. DNA of the CDR3: TGTGCCATCAGTGCTCCCGGGTCTCCTGGAAACACCATATATTTT.

The V and J genes are TRBV7-8 and TRBJ2-7; D is possibly TRBD2 (6 bases). Germline assignment: CDR1 SGHVS and CDR2 FQNEAQ. CDR3 length: 12 residues. V lost 3 bases and J 5 bases, leaving 8 bases between the germline ends. The CDR3 DNA reads as TGTGCCAGCAGCTTTCGGAGGGACGAGCAGTACTTC. This translates into CASSFRRDEQYF.

The chain has TRBV5-1 and TRBJ2-5; no reliable D call. The V end lost 2 bases, the J end lost 4 bases, and 12 bases lay between the germline ends. This CDR3 spans 14 amino acids. Germline V gene lookup returns CDR1 SGHRS and CDR2 YFSETQ. In DNA form, the CDR3 reads TGCGCCAGCAGCTTAACGGGTCGGAGAGAGACCCAGTACTTC. This translates into CASSLTGRRETQYF.

This sequence joins TRBV3-1 (or the pseudogene TRBV3-2) and TRBJ2-7; D is unresolved. V gave up 4 bases and J gave up 4 bases, with 5 bases separating them. CDR1 is LGHDT and CDR2 is YNNKEL in the germline V gene (reference sequence). CDR3 length equals 11 residues. CDR3: CASSLLYEQYF. The CDR3 DNA reads as TGTGCCAGCAGCCTACTGTACGAGCAGTACTTC.

The V and J genes are TRBV6-5 and TRBJ1-3; tentative D call: TRBD1 (5 bases). The germline V gene has CDR1 MNHEY and CDR2 SVGAGI. The CDR3 loop spans 15 amino acids. V was pared by 5 bases and J by 5 bases, with 16 bases between. Here the CDR3 reads CASSTTREGRNTIYF. In DNA form, the CDR3 reads TGTGCCAGCAGTACCACCAGGGAAGGCAGAAACACCATATATTTT.